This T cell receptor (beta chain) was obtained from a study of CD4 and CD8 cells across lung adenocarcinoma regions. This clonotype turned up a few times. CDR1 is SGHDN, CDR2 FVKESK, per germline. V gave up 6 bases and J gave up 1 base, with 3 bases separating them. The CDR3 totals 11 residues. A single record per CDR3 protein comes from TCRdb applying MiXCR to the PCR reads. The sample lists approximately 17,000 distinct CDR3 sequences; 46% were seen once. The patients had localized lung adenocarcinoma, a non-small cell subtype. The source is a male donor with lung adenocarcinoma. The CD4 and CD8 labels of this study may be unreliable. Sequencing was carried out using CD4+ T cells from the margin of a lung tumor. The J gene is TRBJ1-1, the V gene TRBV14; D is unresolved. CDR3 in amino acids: CASRGNTEAFF. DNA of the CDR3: TGTGCCAGCAGGGGGAACACTGAAGCTTTCTTT.